Below, 23 T cell receptor beta chains from the same sample are listed, as sequenced in a study of OX40 agonist ivuxolimab in advanced cancers. Using immunoSEQ multiplex PCR, the repertoire was profiled, and TCRdb retains in-frame clones only, with some absent. This sample carries 55,000 to 85,000 clones, 86% of them seen once, and the ten largest clones take under 3.5%. Sample: CD4+ or CD8+ T cells sorted from blood, taken in a trial of the OX40 agonist ivuxolimab. These TCRs come from an adult with an advanced solid tumor such as melanoma, head and neck, liver or kidney cancer.

This clone has only a few counts. This rearrangement joins TRBV5-1 to TRBJ2-2; D might be TRBD2 (5 bases). The CDR3 extends over 14 amino acids. Germline values: CDR1 SGHRS, CDR2 YFSETQ. V was cut by 5 bases and J by 3 bases, with 11 bases left in between. DNA for the CDR3: TGCGCCAGCAGACTAGGTGCCGACACCGGGGAGCTGTTTTTT. Translated: CASRLGADTGELFF.

V usage is TRBV30 and J usage is TRBJ1-3, with D uncertain. Germline CDR1 reads GTSNPN; CDR2 reads SVGIG (reference sequence). The CDR3 sequence is 13 residues long. V was shortened by 1 base and J by 0 bases, with 4 bases between the two germline ends. For the CDR3, the DNA is TGTGCCTGGAGTGGCTTCTCTGGAAACACCATATATTTT. This codes for CAWSGFSGNTIYF.

This clone was observed once. The chain joins TRBV7-3 to TRBJ2-3, with D perhaps matching TRBD1 or TRBD2 (5 bases each). V was pared by 4 bases and J by 5 bases, with 16 bases between. CDR1 and CDR2 from the germline V gene are SGHTA and FQGTGA. The CDR3 runs to 15 residues. The CDR3 DNA reads as TGTGCCAGCAGCTCCGGGTTGGGGGAAGGAGATACGCAGTATTTT. It encodes CASSSGLGEGDTQYF.

The gene calls are TRBV28 and TRBJ1-1; a possible D gene is TRBD1 (5 bases). There are 16 residues in the CDR3. Germline values: CDR1 MDHEN, CDR2 SYDVKM. Trimming removed 3 bases at V and 1 base at J, with 15 bases between. The CDR3: CASSLAGRAGNTEAFF. CDR3 DNA: TGTGCCAGCAGTTTGGCGGGGCGGGCAGGGAACACTGAAGCTTTCTTT.

The chain uses TRBV5-1 and TRBJ1-2; TRBD1 is a possible D gene (5 bases). CDR3 length: 13 amino acids. Germline V lookup: CDR1 SGHRS, CDR2 YFSETQ. Trimming took off 4 bases at V and 2 bases at J, with 9 bases between the two ends. The CDR3 is CASSTRGNYGYTF. For the CDR3, the DNA is TGCGCCAGCAGCACTAGGGGCAACTATGGCTACACCTTC.

There are a few counts of this clone. The V and J genes are TRBV27 and TRBJ2-2, with TRBD2 as a possible D gene (6 bases). V shed 3 bases and J shed 7 bases, with 12 bases lying between them. The CDR3 consists of 14 residues. The germline CDR1 and CDR2 sequences are MNHEY and SMNVEV (reference sequence). The CDR3 DNA follows: TGTGCCAGCAGTTTGCAGGCGGGACTCGGGGAGCTGTTTTTT. Protein product: CASSLQAGLGELFF.

The V and J genes are TRBV7-9 and TRBJ1-1, with a possible D match to TRBD1 (6 bases). V was shortened by 2 bases and J by 4 bases, with 11 bases between the two germline ends. From germline, CDR1 is SEHNR and CDR2 FQNEAQ (reference sequence). This CDR3 is built from 14 residues. The CDR3 region is CASSLSSGVTEAFF. The CDR3, as DNA: TGTGCCAGCAGCTTATCTTCAGGGGTCACTGAAGCTTTCTTT. Full variable domain (rest looked up from reference TRBV7-9 and TRBJ1-1): DTGVSQNPRHKITKRGQNVTFRCDPISEHNRLYWYRQTLGQGPEFLTYFQNEAQLEKSRLLSDRFSAERPKGSFSTLEIQRTEQGDSAMYLCASSLSSGVTEAFFGQGTRLTVV.

Points on this clone: Relative to the germline gene, one junction end is altered; a read error may explain this. This specimen includes other DNA sequences encoding the same CDR3. This sequence joins TRBV9 and TRBJ1-2, with D possibly TRBD1 on 6 matching bases. Germline V gene data show CDR1 as SGDLS and CDR2 as YYNGEE. CDR3 length equals 14 residues. The chain's CDR3 is CASSPRTDNYGYTF. For the CDR3, the DNA is TGCGCCAGCAGCCCCCGGACAGATAACTATGGCTACACCTTC.

The rearrangement uses TRBV18 and TRBJ2-3; D unclear. Trimming pared 2 bases from V and 6 bases from J, leaving 6 bases between. The germline V gene encodes CDR1 KGHSH and CDR2 LQKENI. The length of the CDR3 is 12 residues. CDR3 protein: CASSPIPDTQYF. Written as DNA, the CDR3 is TGTGCCAGCTCACCAATTCCCGATACGCAGTATTTT.

This clone showed up just a few times. Other DNA sequences from this sample encode an identical CDR3 as well. The chain combines TRBV5-1 with TRBJ2-3; no clear D gene. Trimming cost V 0 bases and J 2 bases, with 10 bases left between them. The CDR3 length is 15 residues. The germline gives CDR1 SGHRS, CDR2 YFSETQ. CDR3 bases: TGCGCCAGCAGCTTGGAAGGCCGATCCACAGATACGCAGTATTTT. Residues: CASSLEGRSTDTQYF.

This clone was seen more than once but under ten times. V gene TRBV29-1 combines with J gene TRBJ2-5, with D tentatively TRBD1 or TRBD2 (5 bases each). V lost 8 bases and J 2 bases, leaving 12 bases between the germline ends. CDR1 and CDR2 from the germline V gene are SQVTM and ANQGSEA. CDR3 size: 12 residues. CDR3 bases: TGCAGCTCCCGTGGGGGTCAAGAGACCCAGTACTTC. Translated, it gives CSSRGGQETQYF.

V usage is TRBV7-6 and J usage is TRBJ2-5; no clear D. The CDR3 contains 16 residues. With 1 base removed from V and 4 bases from J, the gap between germline ends came to 16 bases. Germline V lookup: CDR1 SGHVS, CDR2 FNYEAQ. The CDR3 sequence: CASSLGVRSLAETQYF. CDR3 sequence (DNA): TGTGCCAGCAGCTTAGGTGTCCGATCCCTGGCAGAGACCCAGTACTTC.

The V and J genes are TRBV19 and TRBJ1-2, with 9 bases aligning to TRBD1. The junction had 9 bases not matched to a gene; V was cut back by 5 bases and J by 2 bases. CDR1 and CDR2 from the germline V gene are LNHDA and SQIVND (reference sequence). The CDR3 has 16 residues. CDR3 loop: CASSFRSGTGNYGYTF. The CDR3 nucleotides read TGTGCCAGTAGTTTTAGGAGCGGGACAGGGAACTATGGCTACACCTTC.

This clone has just one count. V is TRBV11-3 and J is TRBJ2-3; 10 bases map to TRBD1. J lost 3 bases, V lost 3 bases, and 3 bases had no gene match. Germline CDR1 reads SGHNT; CDR2 reads YENEEA. The CDR3 runs 15 residues. The CDR3 nucleotides read TGTGCCAGCAGCTTGGGACAGGGGAAAACAGATACGCAGTATTTT. Its translation is CASSLGQGKTDTQYF.

V and J are TRBV5-1 and TRBJ2-3; D may be TRBD1 (5 bases). Looked up from germline, CDR1 is SGHRS and CDR2 is YFSETQ. V lost 2 bases and J 0 bases, leaving 13 bases between the germline ends. The CDR3 sequence is 16 residues long. This CDR3 is CASSLLGQASTDTQYF. The CDR3 DNA sequence: TGCGCCAGCAGCTTATTGGGGCAGGCGAGCACAGATACGCAGTATTTT.

V is TRBV9 and J is TRBJ2-7, with 10 bases matching TRBD1. Trimming at V came to 4 bases and at J to 3 bases, leaving 1 base not matched to a gene. The CDR3 sequence is 13 residues long. Looked up from germline, CDR1 is SGDLS and CDR2 is YYNGEE. The CDR3 here is CASSRDRGYEQYF. The DNA for the CDR3 is TGTGCCAGCAGCCGGGACAGGGGCTACGAGCAGTACTTC.

This clone turned up a few times. V gene TRBV7-2 combines with J gene TRBJ2-3, with D perhaps TRBD1 (6 bases). The ends were cut back, 0 bases at V and 6 bases at J, with 10 bases in the middle. The CDR3 totals 14 residues. Germline assignment: CDR1 SGHTA and CDR2 FQGNSA. CDR3 residues: CASSLAGGRDTQYF. CDR3 DNA: TGTGCCAGCAGCTTAGCTGGGGGCCGCGATACGCAGTATTTT.

The chain uses TRBV7-2 and TRBJ2-3, with 9 nucleotides matching TRBD2. CDR3 length: 15 residues. Germline values: CDR1 SGHTA, CDR2 FQGNSA. The trim removed 2 bases at V and 2 bases at J, leaving 2 bases unmatched. The CDR3 loop reads CASSLLAGITDTQYF. For the CDR3, the DNA is TGTGCCAGCAGCTTACTAGCGGGGATCACAGATACGCAGTATTTT.

The rearrangement links TRBV14 to TRBJ1-4; D may be TRBD1 (6 bases). V lost 1 base and J 3 bases, leaving 12 bases between the germline ends. Germline V gene data show CDR1 as SGHDN and CDR2 as FVKESK. This CDR3 has 16 amino acids. The CDR3 sequence is CASSQGRTVSNEKLFF. For the CDR3, the DNA is TGTGCCAGCAGCCAAGGACGGACAGTATCTAATGAAAAACTGTTTTTT. Full variable domain (missing parts from reference TRBV14 and TRBJ1-4): EAGVTQFPSHSVIEKGQTVTLRCDPISGHDNLYWYRRVMGKEIKFLLHFVKESKQDESGMPNNRFLAERTGGTYSTLKVQPAELEDSGVYFCASSQGRTVSNEKLFFGSGTQLSVL.

The chain uses TRBV2 and TRBJ1-5; no reliable D call. Trimming stripped 2 bases from V and 6 bases from J, with 14 bases between. Germline V gene data show CDR1 as SNHLY and CDR2 as FYNNEI. The CDR3 spans 15 residues. CDR3 bases: TGTGCCAGCAGTGAAATGTCAGTGGGAGGTCAGCCCCAGCATTTT. It translates to CASSEMSVGGQPQHF.

The V gene is TRBV4-1, the J gene TRBJ2-3; D ambiguous. V was clipped by 0 bases and J by 6 bases, with 7 bases between them. This CDR3 has 13 amino acids. Germline V gene data show CDR1 as MGHRA and CDR2 as YSYEKL. The CDR3 sequence is CASSQDHRDTQYF. The CDR3 coding sequence is TGCGCCAGCAGCCAAGATCACCGGGATACGCAGTATTTT.

Concerning this clone itself: Different DNA sequences within this sample yield the same CDR3. The gene calls are TRBV6-1 and TRBJ1-5; no firm D call. The CDR3 is 12 residues long. Germline CDR1 reads MNHNS; CDR2 reads SASEGT. Trimming shortened V by 6 bases and J by 0 bases, and 3 bases separated the two germline ends. The CDR3 DNA is TGTGCCAGCAGGAATAGCAATCAGCCCCAGCATTTT. Amino acid sequence: CASRNSNQPQHF.

The gene calls are TRBV7-2 and TRBJ1-6; the D gene is possibly TRBD1 (5 bases). V shed 9 bases and J shed 6 bases, with 15 bases lying between them. Germline CDR1 and CDR2: SGHTA and FQGNSA. The CDR3 is 14 residues long. The CDR3 DNA is TGTGCCAGTTCAACCGGGACGGCTAATTCACCCCTCCACTTT. Its translation is CASSTGTANSPLHF.